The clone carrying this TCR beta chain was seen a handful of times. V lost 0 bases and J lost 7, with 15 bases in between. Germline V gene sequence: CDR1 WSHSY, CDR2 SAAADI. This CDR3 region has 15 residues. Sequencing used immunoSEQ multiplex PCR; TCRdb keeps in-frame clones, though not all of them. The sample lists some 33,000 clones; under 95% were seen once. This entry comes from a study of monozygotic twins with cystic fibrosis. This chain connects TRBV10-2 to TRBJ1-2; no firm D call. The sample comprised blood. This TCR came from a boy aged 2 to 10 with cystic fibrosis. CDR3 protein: CASSESGRTLGGYTF. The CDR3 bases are TGCGCCAGCAGTGAGTCCGGCAGAACCTTAGGTGGCTACACCTTC.